The clone carrying this TCR beta chain came up a few times. Its target is unknown. These data come from a study of identical twins. General study findings and limits: Modeled out-of-frame TCR alpha sharing in monozygotic twins fell below observed levels. Researchers reported weaker excess twin sharing in beta out-of-frame sequences. It was cross-sectional statistical analysis, not following the same donors, that the conclusions relied on.

Trimming took off 2 bases at V and 4 bases at J, with 5 bases between the two ends. The CDR3 sequence is 12 residues long. Per germline, CDR1 KGHSH and CDR2 LQKENI. With template switching, a universal primer site was added, and the cDNA carried unique molecular identifiers. TCRdb analysed the 5' RACE reads with MiXCR anew, one entry per CDR3 protein. Here the sample spans 460,000 or so distinct CDR3 sequences, 14% being singletons. The data also belong to a second study, concerning yellow fever vaccine responses in identical twins.

The TCR was taken from a woman between 18 and 30 years old in good health. Sequencing input: CD4+ T cells sorted from blood. The chain has TRBV18 and TRBJ1-2; no firm D call. CDR3 in DNA: TGTGCCAGCTCACCAACGACCTATGGCTACACCTTC. This codes for CASSPTTYGYTF.